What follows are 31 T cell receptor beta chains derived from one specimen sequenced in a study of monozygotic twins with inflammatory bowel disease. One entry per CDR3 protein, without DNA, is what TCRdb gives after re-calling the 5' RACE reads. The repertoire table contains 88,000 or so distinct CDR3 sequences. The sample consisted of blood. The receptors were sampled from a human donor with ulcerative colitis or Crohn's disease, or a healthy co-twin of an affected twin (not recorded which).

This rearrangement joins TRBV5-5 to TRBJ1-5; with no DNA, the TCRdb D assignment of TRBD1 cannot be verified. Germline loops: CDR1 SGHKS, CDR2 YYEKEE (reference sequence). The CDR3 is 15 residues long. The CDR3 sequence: CASSFTGDGNQPQHF.

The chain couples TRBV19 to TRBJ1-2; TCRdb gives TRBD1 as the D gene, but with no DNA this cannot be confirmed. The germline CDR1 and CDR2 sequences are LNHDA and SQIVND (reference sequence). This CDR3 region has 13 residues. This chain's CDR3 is CASSADRVFGYTF.

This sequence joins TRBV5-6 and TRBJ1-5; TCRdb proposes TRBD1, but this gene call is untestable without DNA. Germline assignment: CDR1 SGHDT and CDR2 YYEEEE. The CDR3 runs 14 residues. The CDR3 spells CASSTGPRGQPQHF.

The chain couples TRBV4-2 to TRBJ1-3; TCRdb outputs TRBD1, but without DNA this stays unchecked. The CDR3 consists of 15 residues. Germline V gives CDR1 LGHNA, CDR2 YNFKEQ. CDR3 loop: CASSQDRGAGNTIYF.

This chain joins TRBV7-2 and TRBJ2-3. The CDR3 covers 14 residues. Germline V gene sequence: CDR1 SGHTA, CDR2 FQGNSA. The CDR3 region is CASSLFLGKDTQYF.

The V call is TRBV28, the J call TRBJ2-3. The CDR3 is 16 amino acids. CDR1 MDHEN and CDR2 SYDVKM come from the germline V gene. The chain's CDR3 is CASTQKTATTLDTQYF. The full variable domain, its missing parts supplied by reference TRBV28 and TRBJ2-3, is DVKVTQSSRYLVKRTGEKVFLECVQDMDHENMFWYRQDPGLGLRLIYFSYDVKMKEKGDIPEGYSVSREKKERFSLILESASTNQTSMYLCASTQKTATTLDTQYFGPGTRLTVL.

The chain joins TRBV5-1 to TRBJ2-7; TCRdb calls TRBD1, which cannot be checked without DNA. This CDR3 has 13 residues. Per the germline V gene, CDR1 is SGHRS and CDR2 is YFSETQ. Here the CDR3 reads CASTPGQNYEQYF.

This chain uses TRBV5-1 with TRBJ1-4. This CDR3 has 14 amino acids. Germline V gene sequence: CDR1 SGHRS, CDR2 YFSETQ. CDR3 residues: CASSLDATNEKLFF.

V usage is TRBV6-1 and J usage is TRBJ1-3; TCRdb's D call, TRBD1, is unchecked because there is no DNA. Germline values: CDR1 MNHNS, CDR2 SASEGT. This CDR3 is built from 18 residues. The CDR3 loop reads CASSQTGVSNWPGNTIYF.

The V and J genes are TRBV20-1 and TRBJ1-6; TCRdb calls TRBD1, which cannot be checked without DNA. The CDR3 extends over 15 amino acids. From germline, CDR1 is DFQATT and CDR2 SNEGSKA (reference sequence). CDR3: CSARVPTGDNSPLHF.

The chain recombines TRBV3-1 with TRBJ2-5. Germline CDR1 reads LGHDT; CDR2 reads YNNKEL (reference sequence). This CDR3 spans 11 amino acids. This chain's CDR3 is CASSLGWNQYF.

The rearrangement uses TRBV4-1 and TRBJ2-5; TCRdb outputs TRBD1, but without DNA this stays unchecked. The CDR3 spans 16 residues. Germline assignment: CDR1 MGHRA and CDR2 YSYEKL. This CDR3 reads CASSQDRMGLSETQYF.

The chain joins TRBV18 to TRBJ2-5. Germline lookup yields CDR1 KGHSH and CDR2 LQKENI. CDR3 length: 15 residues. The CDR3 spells CASSPQGLRQETQYF.

The CDR3 spells CASSSPLLGRPSGANVLTF. This chain joins TRBV28 and TRBJ2-6; the D call of TRBD1 rests on TCRdb alone, since no DNA is present to check it. The CDR3 totals 19 residues. Germline CDR1 MDHEN, CDR2 SYDVKM.

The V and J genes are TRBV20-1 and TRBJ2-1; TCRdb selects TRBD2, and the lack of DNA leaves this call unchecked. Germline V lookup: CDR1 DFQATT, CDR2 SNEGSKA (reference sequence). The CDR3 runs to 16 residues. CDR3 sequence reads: CSALPRVAGGYNEQFF.

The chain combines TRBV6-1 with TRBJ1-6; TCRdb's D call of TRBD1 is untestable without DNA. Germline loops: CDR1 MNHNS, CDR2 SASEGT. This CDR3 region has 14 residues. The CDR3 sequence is CASSLRQGESPLHF.

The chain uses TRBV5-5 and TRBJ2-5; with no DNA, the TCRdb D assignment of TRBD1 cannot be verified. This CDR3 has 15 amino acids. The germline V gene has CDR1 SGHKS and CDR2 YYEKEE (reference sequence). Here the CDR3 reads CASSQSPREQETQYF.

The CDR3 sequence: CASSVGTSGDTDTQYF. This chain joins TRBV5-1 and TRBJ2-3; the TCRdb D gene call, TRBD2, has no DNA to confirm it. Germline loops: CDR1 SGHRS, CDR2 YFSETQ. The CDR3 contains 16 residues.

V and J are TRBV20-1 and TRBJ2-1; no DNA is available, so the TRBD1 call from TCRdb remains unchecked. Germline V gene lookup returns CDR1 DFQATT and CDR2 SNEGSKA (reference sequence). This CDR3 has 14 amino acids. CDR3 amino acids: CSARAGRHYNEQFF.

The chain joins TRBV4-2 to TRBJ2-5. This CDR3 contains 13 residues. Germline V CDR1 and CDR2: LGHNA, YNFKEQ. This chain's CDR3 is CASRLLGRETQYF.

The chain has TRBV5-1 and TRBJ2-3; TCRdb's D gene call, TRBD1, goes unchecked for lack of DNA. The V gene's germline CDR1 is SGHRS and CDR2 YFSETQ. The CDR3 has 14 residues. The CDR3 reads CASSLERPGDTQYF. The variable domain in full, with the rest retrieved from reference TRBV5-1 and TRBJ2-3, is KAGVTQTPRYLIKTRGQQVTLSCSPISGHRSVSWYQQTPGQGLQFLFEYFSETQRNKGNFPGRFSGRQFSNSRSEMNVSTLELGDSALYLCASSLERPGDTQYFGPGTRLTVL.

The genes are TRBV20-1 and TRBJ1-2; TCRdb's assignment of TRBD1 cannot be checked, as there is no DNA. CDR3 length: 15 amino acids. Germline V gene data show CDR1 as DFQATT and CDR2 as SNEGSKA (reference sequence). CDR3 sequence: CSAQSTGSLNYGYTF.

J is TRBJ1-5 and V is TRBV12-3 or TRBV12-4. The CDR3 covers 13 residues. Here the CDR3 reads CASTAYSNQPQHF.

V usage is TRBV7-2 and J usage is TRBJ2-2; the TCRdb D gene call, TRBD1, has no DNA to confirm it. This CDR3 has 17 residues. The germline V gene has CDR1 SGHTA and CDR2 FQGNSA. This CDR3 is CASSPAPGGAGTGELFF.

CDR3 sequence reads: CSARDHFRVGEQYF. The chain joins TRBV20-1 to TRBJ2-7; absent DNA, TCRdb's TRBD1 call cannot be checked. The CDR3 runs to 14 residues. Germline V gene sequence: CDR1 DFQATT, CDR2 SNEGSKA (reference sequence).

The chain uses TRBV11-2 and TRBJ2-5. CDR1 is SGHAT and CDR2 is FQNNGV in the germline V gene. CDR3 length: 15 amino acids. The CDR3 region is CASSLEYSIQETQYF.

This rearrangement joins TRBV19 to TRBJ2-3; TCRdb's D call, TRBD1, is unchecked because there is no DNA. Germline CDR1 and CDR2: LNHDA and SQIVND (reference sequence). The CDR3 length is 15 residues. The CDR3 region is CASSPPGVGRGTQYF.

CDR3 amino acids: CSARPRRSSGNTIYF. The chain recombines TRBV20-1 with TRBJ1-3. The germline V gene encodes CDR1 DFQATT and CDR2 SNEGSKA (reference sequence). This CDR3 spans 15 amino acids.

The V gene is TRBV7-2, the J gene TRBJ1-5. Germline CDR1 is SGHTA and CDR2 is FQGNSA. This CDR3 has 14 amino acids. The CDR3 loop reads CASSPDPNIRPQHF.

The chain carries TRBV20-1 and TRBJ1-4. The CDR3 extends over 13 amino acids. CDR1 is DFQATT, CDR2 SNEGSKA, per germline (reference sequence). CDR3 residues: CSARNPAVEKLFF.

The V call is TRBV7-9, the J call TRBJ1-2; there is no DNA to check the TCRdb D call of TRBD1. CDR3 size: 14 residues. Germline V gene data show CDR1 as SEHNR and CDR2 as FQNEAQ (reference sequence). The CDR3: CASSLQGAGYGYTF. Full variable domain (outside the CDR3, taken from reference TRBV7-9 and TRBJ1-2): DTGVSQNPRHKITKRGQNVTFRCDPISEHNRLYWYRQTLGQGPEFLTYFQNEAQLEKSRLLSDRFSAERPKGSFSTLEIQRTEQGDSAMYLCASSLQGAGYGYTFGSGTRLTVV.